This T cell receptor beta chain derives from a study of metastatic and nonmetastatic thyroid tumors. Study details: The comparison covered peripheral blood and tumor or nodule tissue in malignant and benign thyroid patients. Study-wide results and caveats: Relative to benign nodules, malignant thyroid tumors were reportedly characterized by significantly elevated TCR beta diversity in blood and tumor.

As originally analysed: Clinicopathological groups of papillary thyroid cancer showed CDR3 differences that were used to build a distant-metastasis classifier. Through MiXCR, TCRdb re-clonotyped the PCR reads. The V and J calls here are based on TCRdb, not the publication. Among about 38,000 clones listed, roughly 26% were seen once. Remarks on this clone: Its antigen is not known.

Among the patients, none had received any treatment before thyroid surgery. Looked up from germline, CDR1 is SGHRS and CDR2 is YFSETQ. This CDR3 region has 16 residues. Germline trimming cut 0 bases from V and 2 bases from J; bases unmatched to any gene: 8. The chain uses TRBV5-1 and TRBJ2-7; the match to TRBD1 covers 7 bases. This receptor was obtained from a female donor with papillary thyroid cancer or a benign thyroid nodule (not recorded which). Some clones in this sample may be carry-over from other donors' samples. Sample: blood. As DNA, the CDR3 is TGCGCCAGCAGCTTGGCCGAACAGGGGCGAACCTACGAGCAGTACTTC. Amino acids: CASSLAEQGRTYEQYF.